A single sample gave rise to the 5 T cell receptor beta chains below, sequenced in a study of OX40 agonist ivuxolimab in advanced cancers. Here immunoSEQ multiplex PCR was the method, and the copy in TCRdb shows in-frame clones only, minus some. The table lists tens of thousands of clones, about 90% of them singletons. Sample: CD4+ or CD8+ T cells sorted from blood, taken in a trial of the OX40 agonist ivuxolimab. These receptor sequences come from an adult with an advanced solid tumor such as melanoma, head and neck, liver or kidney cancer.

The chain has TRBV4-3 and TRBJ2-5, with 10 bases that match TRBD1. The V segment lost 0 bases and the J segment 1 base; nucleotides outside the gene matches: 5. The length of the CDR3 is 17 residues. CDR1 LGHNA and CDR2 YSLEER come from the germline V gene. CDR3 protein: CASSQDTGQGFQETQYF. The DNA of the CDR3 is TGCGCCAGCAGCCAAGATACGGGACAGGGGTTCCAAGAGACCCAGTACTTC.

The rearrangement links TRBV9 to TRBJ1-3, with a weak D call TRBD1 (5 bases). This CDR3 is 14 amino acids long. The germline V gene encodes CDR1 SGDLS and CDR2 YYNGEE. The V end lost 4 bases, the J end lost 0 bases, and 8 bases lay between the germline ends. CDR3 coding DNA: TGTGCCAGCAGCCCCCAGGGCTCTGGAAACACCATATATTTT. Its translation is CASSPQGSGNTIYF. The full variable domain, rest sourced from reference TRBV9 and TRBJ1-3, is DSGVTQTPKHLITATGQRVTLRCSPRSGDLSVYWYQQSLDQGLQFLIQYYNGEERAKGNILERFSAQQFPDLHSELNLSSLELGDSALYFCASSPQGSGNTIYFGEGSWLTVV.

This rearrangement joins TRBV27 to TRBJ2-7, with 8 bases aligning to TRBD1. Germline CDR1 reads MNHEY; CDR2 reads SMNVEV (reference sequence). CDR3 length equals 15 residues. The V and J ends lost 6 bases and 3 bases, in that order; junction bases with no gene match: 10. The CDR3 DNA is TGTGCCAGCAGCCCGGGACAGGTAAAAAGCTACGAGCAGTACTTC. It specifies CASSPGQVKSYEQYF.

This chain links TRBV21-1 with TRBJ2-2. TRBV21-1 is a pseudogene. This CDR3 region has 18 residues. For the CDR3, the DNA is TGTGCCAGCAGCATATGGGCGGCCCCCCTTCTGTGGACCGGGGAGCTGTTTTTT. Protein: CASSIWAAPLLWTGELFF.

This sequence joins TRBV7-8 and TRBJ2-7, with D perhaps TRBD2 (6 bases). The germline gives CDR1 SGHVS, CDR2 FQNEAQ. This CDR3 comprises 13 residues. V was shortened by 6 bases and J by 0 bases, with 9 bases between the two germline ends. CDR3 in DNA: TGTGCCAGCAGTCATAGCGGCTCCTACGAGCAGTACTTC. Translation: CASSHSGSYEQYF.